A selection of T cell receptor beta chains follows, all from one sample in a study of response to subunit inactivated influenza vaccine. From the RT-PCR reads, TCRdb called clonotypes with MiXCR, one entry per CDR3 protein. The sample has about 700,000 distinct CDR3 sequences, 15% to 18% seen once. Here the sequenced sample was PBMCs from blood, taken roughly 12 days after vaccination. These TCRs come from a man between 50 and 59 years old who received an inactivated influenza vaccine. The CDR3 runs from the conserved cysteine through the conserved F or W. The D gene is left open where the match is weak. Clone size is stated in some rows and not others, as once, few, many or a class when expanded.

TRBV14	15	TRBJ2-1	NA	NA	TGTGCCAGCAGCCAATTTGGGCTCGGGAACAATGAGCAGTTCTTC	CASSQFGLGNNEQFF
TRBV6-5	16	TRBJ2-7	NA	TRBD2	TGTGCCAGCAGTTACGATGCGGCTAGCGGGAGCTACGAGCAGTACTTC	CASSYDAASGSYEQYF
TRBV28	16	TRBJ2-3	NA	TRBD1	TGTGCCAGCAGTTCTACACCGGGACAGGGGCCAGATACGCAGTATTTT	CASSSTPGQGPDTQYF
TRBV13	16	TRBJ2-4	NA	NA	TGTGCCAGCAGCCGAATTCGCGTACCTACCACAAACATTCAGTACTTC	CASSRIRVPTTNIQYF
TRBV5-1	18	TRBJ2-7	many	TRBD2	TGCGCCAGCAGCTTGGGGCTTGGGACTAGCGGGAGTATCTACGAGCAGTACTTC	CASSLGLGTSGSIYEQYF
TRBV12-3/TRBV12-4	18	TRBJ2-3	few	TRBD2	TGTGCCAGCAGTTTACGGCCTAGCGGGGGTCGAGATTTAGATACGCAGTATTTT	CASSLRPSGGRDLDTQYF
TRBV7-2	15	TRBJ2-3	NA	NA	TGTGCCAGCAGCTCCGGACAGCCAAGCACAGATACGCAGTATTTT	CASSSGQPSTDTQYF
TRBV6-5	14	TRBJ2-5	NA	NA	TGTGCCAGCAGTTACGGTGGAGAGGCAGAGACCCAGTACTTC	CASSYGGEAETQYF
TRBV5-1	14	TRBJ2-5	NA	NA	TGCGCCAGCAGCACGGGACAACCCCAAGAGACCCAGTACTTC	CASSTGQPQETQYF
TRBV28	13	TRBJ2-5	many	NA	TGTGCCAGTTCTTCAGGGGTCCTGGAGACCCAGTACTTC	CASSSGVLETQYF
TRBV6-2/TRBV6-3	17	TRBJ2-1	few	NA	TGTGCCAGCAGTTACCGCGTGGGATTCAGCTCCTACAATGAGCAGTTCTTC	CASSYRVGFSSYNEQFF
TRBV7-8	17	TRBJ2-3	NA	TRBD2	TGTGCCAGCAGCTTCCAAAACCCTAGCGGCGCAGCGTATACGCAGTATTTT	CASSFQNPSGAAYTQYF
TRBV20-1	13	TRBJ2-5	few	NA	TGCAGTGCTAGCCGATTCAGCCAAGAGACCCAGTACTTC	CSASRFSQETQYF
TRBV28	14	TRBJ2-7	NA	NA	TGTGCCAGCAAGGCCCCGGAAAGAACCCGCGAAGAGTACTTC	CASKAPERTREEYF
TRBV5-1	15	TRBJ2-5	NA	TRBD2	TGCGCCAGCAGGACTAGCGGGGGGCCGCAAGAGACCCAGTACTTC	CASRTSGGPQETQYF
TRBV28	17	TRBJ2-7	many	NA	TGTGCCAGCAGCTATACTATCGGCCGGGACCGTCTTTACGAGCAGTACTTC	CASSYTIGRDRLYEQYF
TRBV20-1	14	TRBJ2-3	few	TRBD2	TGCAGTGCTAGTCGGGAGGTAGAAACAGATACGCAGTATTTT	CSASREVETDTQYF
TRBV7-2	17	TRBJ2-3	NA	TRBD1	TGTGCCAGCAGCTTAGTGTCAGGGACAGGGATCACAGATACGCAGTATTTT	CASSLVSGTGITDTQYF
TRBV4-3	13	TRBJ1-1	many	NA	TGCGCCAGCAGCCAAGAACAGAACACTGAAGCTTTCTTT	CASSQEQNTEAFF
TRBV5-1	14	TRBJ2-3	many	NA	TGTGCCAGCAGCTTAGGCGGGTACACAGATACGCAGTATTTT	CASSLGGYTDTQYF
TRBV20-1	17	TRBJ2-3	few	TRBD2	TGCAGTGCTTCAGGAGGGACTAGCGGGGGGAGCACAGATACGCAGTATTTT	CSASGGTSGGSTDTQYF
TRBV7-2	14	TRBJ2-5	NA	TRBD1	TGTGCCAGCAGCTTCTTACAGGGGCAAGAGACCCAGTACTTC	CASSFLQGQETQYF